One sample yielded the 20 T cell receptor beta chains listed below, sequenced in a study of Ad26.COV2.S vaccination and SARS-CoV-2 variants. Sample treatment: about 20 received Ad26.COV2.S at low or high dose, single or two shots; 5 received placebo; per-sample allocation not given. Following the first vaccine or placebo injection, samples were taken on day 63. Assay: immunoSEQ multiplex PCR; the TCRdb copy retains only in-frame clones and omits some. In the table there are about 390,000 clones, around 92% of which are singletons. The specimen was peripheral blood, collected in a trial of Ad26.COV2.S vaccine versus placebo. The receptors come from a person aged 18 to 59 who received the Ad26.COV2.S COVID-19 vaccine or a placebo.

V and J are TRBV19 and TRBJ2-5; the match to TRBD1 covers 7 bases. Trimming cost V 5 bases and J 1 base; bases outside gene matches: 7. CDR1 and CDR2 (germline): LNHDA, SQIVND (reference sequence). CDR3 length: 15 amino acids. The CDR3 nucleotides read TGTGCCAGTAGTCGGACAGGTGCGTTCCAAGAGACCCAGTACTTC. It encodes CASSRTGAFQETQYF.

The chain joins TRBV29-1 to TRBJ1-2, with no clear D. CDR1 SQVTM and CDR2 ANQGSEA come from the germline V gene. This CDR3 spans 12 amino acids. Trimming left V 2 bases short and J 8 bases short, with 12 bases between. This CDR3 is CSVEMSNRGYTF. The CDR3 DNA is TGCAGCGTTGAAATGTCTAACCGGGGCTACACCTTC.

This chain uses TRBV29-1 with TRBJ2-5; D might be TRBD1 (6 bases). Germline-derived CDR1 and CDR2 are SQVTM and ANQGSEA. With 5 bases removed from V and 9 bases from J, the gap between germline ends came to 16 bases. The CDR3 totals 12 residues. The CDR3 loop reads CSVLGQSLSQYF. The CDR3 nucleotides read TGCAGCGTTCTAGGACAGAGCCTCTCCCAGTACTTC.

The rearrangement links TRBV15 to TRBJ1-5; possibly TRBD1 for D (5 bases). This CDR3 region has 13 residues. V gave up 5 bases and J gave up 1 base, with 6 bases separating them. Germline-derived CDR1 and CDR2 are LNHNV and YYDKDF (reference sequence). CDR3 residues: CATSGDSNQPQHF. The CDR3 region has the DNA TGTGCCACCAGCGGGGACAGCAATCAGCCCCAGCATTTT.

V is TRBV5-1 and J is TRBJ2-7; 7 nucleotides align to TRBD1. Germline V gives CDR1 SGHRS, CDR2 YFSETQ. The CDR3 runs 16 residues. J lost 4 bases, V lost 6 bases, and 16 bases had no gene match. CDR3 protein: CASTKTGPSASYEQYF. The CDR3 DNA reads TGCGCCAGCACAAAGACAGGGCCCAGCGCTTCATACGAGCAGTACTTC.

The V call is TRBV29-1, the J call TRBJ2-7; D gene ambiguous. CDR1 is SQVTM and CDR2 is ANQGSEA in the germline V gene. This CDR3 has 13 residues. V lost 0 bases and J lost 6, with 12 bases in between. CDR3 sequence: CSVEEPQRSEQYF. The DNA of the CDR3 is TGCAGCGTTGAAGAGCCCCAAAGAAGCGAGCAGTACTTC.

The chain recombines TRBV2 with TRBJ1-3; D not certain. The CDR3 consists of 15 residues. The V gene's germline CDR1 is SNHLY and CDR2 FYNNEI. V was pared by 4 bases and J by 0 bases, with 10 bases between. CDR3: CASSARMTSGNTIYF. In DNA form, the CDR3 reads TGTGCCAGCAGTGCGCGGATGACCTCTGGAAACACCATATATTTT.

The rearrangement links TRBV6-5 to TRBJ1-4, with a tentative D call TRBD1 (5 bases). CDR1 and CDR2 (germline): MNHEY, SVGAGI. V was trimmed by 7 bases and J by 8 bases, leaving 14 bases between them. There are 13 residues in the CDR3. The CDR3 protein is CASTRTRGEKLFF. The CDR3 nucleotides read TGTGCCAGCACCAGGACACGGGGGGAAAAACTGTTTTTT.

The chain joins TRBV7-9 to TRBJ1-1; no reliable D call. The length of the CDR3 is 13 residues. V shed 0 bases and J shed 8 bases, with 10 bases lying between them. From germline, CDR1 is SEHNR and CDR2 FQNEAQ (reference sequence). The CDR3 sequence is CASSLARETEAFF. The CDR3 DNA follows: TGTGCCAGCAGCTTAGCACGCGAAACGGAAGCTTTCTTT.

The rearrangement links TRBV7-9 to TRBJ1-5; the D gene is possibly TRBD1 (6 bases). CDR3 length equals 14 residues. Germline assignment: CDR1 SEHNR and CDR2 FQNEAQ (reference sequence). V was pared by 5 bases and J by 7 bases, with 15 bases between. The CDR3 region has the DNA TGTGCCAGCAGCCCAAGAGGGGGGCAGCAGCCCCAGCATTTT. It specifies CASSPRGGQQPQHF.

The chain carries TRBV15 and TRBJ2-2; 7 positions agree with TRBD1. The length of the CDR3 is 15 residues. V gave up 1 base and J gave up 4 bases; unmatched junction bases: 3. CDR1 LNHNV and CDR2 YYDKDF come from the germline V gene (reference sequence). For the CDR3, the DNA is TGTGCCACCAGCAGAGGGGACAGAGGCACCGGGGAGCTGTTTTTT. Translating gives CATSRGDRGTGELFF.

The V and J genes are TRBV4-1 and TRBJ2-2, with 11 bases matching TRBD2. With V trimmed by 5 bases and J by 2 bases, 7 bases remained unmatched. Germline V gives CDR1 MGHRA, CDR2 YSYEKL. This CDR3 is built from 17 residues. In DNA form, the CDR3 reads TGCGCCAGCAGCTTAACCGGGACTAGCGGCAACACCGGGGAGCTGTTTTTT. This sequence encodes CASSLTGTSGNTGELFF.

This clone was found once. The chain joins TRBV11-2 to TRBJ2-7; D gene unclear. Trimming removed 4 bases from V and 3 bases from J, with 16 bases in between. The CDR3 totals 15 residues. CDR1 and CDR2 (germline): SGHAT, FQNNGV. Here the CDR3 DNA reads TGTGCCAGCAGCTCAAAAAAGGACGGATTCTACGAGCAGTACTTC. Protein sequence: CASSSKKDGFYEQYF.

This rearrangement joins TRBV5-1 to TRBJ2-6; no firm D call. There are 14 residues in the CDR3. Germline V CDR1 and CDR2: SGHRS, YFSETQ. V lost 1 base to trimming and J lost 4 bases, with 6 bases between them. CDR3 protein: CASSLIAGANVLTF. The CDR3 DNA reads as TGCGCCAGCAGCTTGATCGCCGGGGCCAACGTCCTGACTTTC.

V usage is TRBV19 and J usage is TRBJ1-4; D ambiguous. The V gene's germline CDR1 is LNHDA and CDR2 SQIVND (reference sequence). The CDR3 has 14 amino acids. V was cut by 7 bases and J by 4 bases, with 13 bases left in between. Here the CDR3 reads CASTVDRLNEKLFF. The CDR3 nucleotides read TGTGCCAGTACAGTCGATAGACTTAATGAAAAACTGTTTTTT.

The chain combines TRBV29-1 with TRBJ1-3; the D is unclear. Germline CDR1 is SQVTM and CDR2 is ANQGSEA. Trimming removed 3 bases from V and 4 bases from J, with 4 bases in between. This CDR3 is built from 11 residues. Here the CDR3 reads CSVEVGNTIYF. The CDR3 coding sequence is TGCAGCGTTGAGGTCGGAAACACCATATATTTT.

The chain joins TRBV27 to TRBJ1-1; D unclear. The CDR3 covers 13 residues. Trimming removed 5 bases from V and 3 bases from J, with 10 bases in between. Germline V gives CDR1 MNHEY, CDR2 SMNVEV (reference sequence). The CDR3 region has the DNA TGTGCCAGCAGTCCCTCCCGGGACACTGAAGCTTTCTTT. This sequence encodes CASSPSRDTEAFF.

This rearrangement joins TRBV10-1 to TRBJ2-3; D possibly corresponds to TRBD2 (7 bases). This CDR3 is 15 amino acids long. CDR1 and CDR2 from the germline V gene are WNHNN and SYGVQD (reference sequence). The germline V and J ends were trimmed by 8 bases and 2 bases, with 17 bases remaining between them. CDR3 nucleotide sequence: TGCGCCAGCGGTCCGTCGGGGGGCCCCACAGATACGCAGTATTTT. The encoded protein is CASGPSGGPTDTQYF.

This chain joins TRBV7-6 and TRBJ2-1; 10 nucleotides match TRBD2. Unmatched junction bases numbered 4, after V lost 2 bases and J lost 6 bases. The CDR3 consists of 15 residues. Looked up from germline, CDR1 is SGHVS and CDR2 is FNYEAQ. CDR3 nucleotide sequence: TGTGCCAGCAGCTTATGGCCTAGCGGGGGCAATGAGCAGTTCTTC. It yields the protein CASSLWPSGGNEQFF.

This clone was detected a few times. Other nucleotide sequences in the sample specify the same CDR3. The chain recombines TRBV11-2 with TRBJ1-1; no clear D gene. V was clipped by 2 bases and J by 2 bases, with 0 bases between them. The CDR3 runs 11 residues. Germline V gene lookup returns CDR1 SGHAT and CDR2 FQNNGV. CDR3 loop: CASSLNTEAFF. For the CDR3, the DNA is TGTGCCAGCAGCTTAAACACTGAAGCTTTCTTT.